This T cell receptor beta chain was captured by sequencing in a study of radiotherapy plus CTLA-4 blockade in lung cancer. Findings and caveats of the study: Early clonal dynamics of blood T cells, together with interferon-beta, were reported as the best response predictor. There was expansion of tumor-derived TCR clones in blood after radiotherapy plus ipilimumab.

This clone appeared a few times. Its cognate antigen is unknown. The CDR3 runs to 13 residues. Between the trimmed V and J ends, which lost 5 bases and 8 bases, there was a span of 13 bases. Germline CDR1 and CDR2: SGHTA and FQGNSA. Libraries were prepared by immunoSEQ multiplex PCR; TCRdb keeps only in-frame clonotypes and omits some of them. Altogether roughly 100,000 clones are present, around four fifths being singletons, with the ten largest covering around 3%. This sample comprised peripheral blood, obtained from a patient treated with radiotherapy plus ipilimumab. The receptor was isolated from a human donor with non-small cell lung cancer who had a partial response to radiotherapy plus ipilimumab. The rearrangement joins TRBV7-2 to TRBJ2-1, with D perhaps matching TRBD2 (5 bases). The CDR3 DNA sequence: TGTGCCAGCAGCCCCCCCTGGGGAGATGAGCAGTTCTTC. Protein product: CASSPPWGDEQFF.